The rows below give T cell receptor beta chains drawn from one sample of a study of naive and memory T cell subsets. TCRdb re-called the UMI-ligation and nested PCR reads with MiXCR, one entry per CDR3 protein. The sample has some 150,000 distinct CDR3 sequences, about 15% seen once; the top ten hold 0.14% to 0.15%. The sequenced material came from naive CD4+ T cells from blood. The receptors were gathered from a human donor in good health. Each CDR3 is given with its conserved first and last residue. The D gene is left open where the match is weak. Part of the rows lack a size; the others show once, few, many or a class for expanded clones.

CDR3 length	clone size	D gene	V gene	J gene	CDR3 DNA	CDR3 protein
12	few	NA	TRBV29-1	TRBJ2-1	TGCAGCGTTGAAGCGTCGGGTCAGGAGCAGTTCTTC	CSVEASGQEQFF
14	NA	NA	TRBV20-1	TRBJ2-6	TGCAGTGCTAGAGAGAGGGCTGGGGCCAACGTCCTGACTTTC	CSARERAGANVLTF
17	NA	TRBD2	TRBV7-8	TRBJ2-1	TGTGCCAGCAGCTTAGCGGTAGCGGGAGGGCCTGGGTATGAGCAGTTCTTC	CASSLAVAGGPGYEQFF
15	NA	NA	TRBV5-1	TRBJ2-5	TGCGCCAGCAGCTCCGCGGGGGCAGGGGAAGAGACCCAGTACTTC	CASSSAGAGEETQYF
13	few	TRBD1	TRBV10-3	TRBJ1-4	TGTGCCATCAGTCCACAGGGGACTGAAAAACTGTTTTTT	CAISPQGTEKLFF
19	NA	TRBD2	TRBV5-1	TRBJ2-3	TGCGCCAGCAGCCCTGGGACTAGCGGGAGTCTTTCGATCACAGATACGCAGTATTTT	CASSPGTSGSLSITDTQYF
12	few	NA	TRBV3-1	TRBJ1-1	TGTGCCAGCAGCCTTACTTCCACTGAAGCTTTCTTT	CASSLTSTEAFF
14	few	TRBD1	TRBV7-2	TRBJ1-5	TGTGCCAGCAGCCCCACCGGACAGGGCGAGCCCCAGCATTTT	CASSPTGQGEPQHF
16	NA	NA	TRBV7-8	TRBJ2-7	TGTGCCAGCAGCCCAATCCTACTCAAGGGCTACTACGAGCAGTACTTC	CASSPILLKGYYEQYF
14	NA	NA	TRBV7-2	TRBJ2-5	TGTGCCAGCAGCTTAGGGGGCTGGGAAGAGACCCAGTACTTC	CASSLGGWEETQYF
17	few	NA	TRBV10-3	TRBJ2-1	TGTGCCATCCAAGCGGCGAGGGCACAGAGCTCCTACAATGAGCAGTTCTTC	CAIQAARAQSSYNEQFF
14	few	NA	TRBV19	TRBJ1-3	TGTGCCACCGATGTAGGGTCGGGTGGAAACACCATATATTTT	CATDVGSGGNTIYF
15	NA	NA	TRBV5-6	TRBJ2-6	TGTGCCAGCAGCTTTAGAATCTCCGGGGCCAACGTCCTGACTTTC	CASSFRISGANVLTF
13	many	TRBD1	TRBV6-1	TRBJ2-5	TGTGCCAGCTCCCGGGACAGGGAAGAGACCCAGTACTTC	CASSRDREETQYF
14	few	NA	TRBV29-1	TRBJ2-7	TGCAGCGTGGCCTCCCGCGGAAGTTTCCACGAGCAGTACTTC	CSVASRGSFHEQYF
17	few	NA	TRBV4-1	TRBJ2-7	TGCGCCAGCAGCCAAGAGGATACCCGACAGGCCTCCTACGAGCAGTACTTC	CASSQEDTRQASYEQYF
13	NA	NA	TRBV7-2	TRBJ2-3	TGTGCCAGCAGCCTGCCCATCAAGGATACGCAGTATTTT	CASSLPIKDTQYF